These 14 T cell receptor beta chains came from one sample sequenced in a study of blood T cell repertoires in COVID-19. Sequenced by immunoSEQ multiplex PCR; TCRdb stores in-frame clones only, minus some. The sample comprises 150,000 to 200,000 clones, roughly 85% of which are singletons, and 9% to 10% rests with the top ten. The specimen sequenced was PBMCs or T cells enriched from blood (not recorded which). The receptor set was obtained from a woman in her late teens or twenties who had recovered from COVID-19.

The CDR3 reads CASSYYAGNTEAFF. DNA of the CDR3: TGTGCCAGCAGTTACTATGCCGGGAACACTGAAGCTTTCTTT. The rearrangement links TRBV6-2 or TRBV6-3 to TRBJ1-1, with D uncertain. V shed 1 base and J shed 1 base, with 7 bases lying between them. This CDR3 has 14 residues. Germline V gene lookup returns CDR1 MNHEY and CDR2 SVGEGT.

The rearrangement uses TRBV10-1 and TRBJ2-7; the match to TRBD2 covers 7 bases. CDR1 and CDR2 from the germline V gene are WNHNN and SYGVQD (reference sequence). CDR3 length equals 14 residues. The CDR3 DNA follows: TGCGCTCAAAACCCGGGGGGAAACGGCTACGAGCAGTACTTC. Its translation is CAQNPGGNGYEQYF.

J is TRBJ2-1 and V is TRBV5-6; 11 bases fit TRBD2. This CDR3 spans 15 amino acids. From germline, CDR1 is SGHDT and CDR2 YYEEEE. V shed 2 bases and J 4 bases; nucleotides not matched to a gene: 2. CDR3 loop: CASSLGTSGYNEQFF. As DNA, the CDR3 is TGTGCCAGCAGCTTAGGGACTAGCGGATACAATGAGCAGTTCTTC.

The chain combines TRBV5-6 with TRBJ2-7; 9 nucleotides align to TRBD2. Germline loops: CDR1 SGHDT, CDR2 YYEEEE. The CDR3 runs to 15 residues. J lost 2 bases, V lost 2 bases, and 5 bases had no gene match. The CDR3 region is CASSLFSGSPYEQYF. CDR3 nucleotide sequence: TGTGCCAGCAGCTTATTTAGCGGGAGCCCCTACGAGCAGTACTTC.

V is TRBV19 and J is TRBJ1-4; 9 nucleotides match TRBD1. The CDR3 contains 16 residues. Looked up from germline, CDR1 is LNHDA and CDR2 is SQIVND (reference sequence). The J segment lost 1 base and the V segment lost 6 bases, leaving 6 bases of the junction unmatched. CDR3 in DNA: TGTGCCAGTAGACTCACAGGGGGCGGAACTAATGAAAAACTGTTTTTT. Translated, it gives CASRLTGGGTNEKLFF.

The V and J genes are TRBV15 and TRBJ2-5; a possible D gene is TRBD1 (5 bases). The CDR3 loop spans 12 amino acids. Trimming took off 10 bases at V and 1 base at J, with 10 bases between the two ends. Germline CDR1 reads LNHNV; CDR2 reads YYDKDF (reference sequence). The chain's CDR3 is CAIRTSQETQYF. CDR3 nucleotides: TGTGCCATTCGGACAAGCCAAGAGACCCAGTACTTC.

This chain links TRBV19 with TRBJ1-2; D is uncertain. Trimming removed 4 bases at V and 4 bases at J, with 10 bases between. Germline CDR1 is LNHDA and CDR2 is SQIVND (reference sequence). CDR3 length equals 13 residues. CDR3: CASSRGIAYGYTF. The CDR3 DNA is TGTGCCAGTAGTAGAGGCATAGCCTATGGCTACACCTTC. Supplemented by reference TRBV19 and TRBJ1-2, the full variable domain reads DGGITQSPKYLFRKEGQNVTLSCEQNLNHDAMYWYRQDPGQGLRLIYYSQIVNDFQKGDIAEGYSVSREKKESFPLTVTSAQKNPTAFYLCASSRGIAYGYTFGSGTRLTVV.

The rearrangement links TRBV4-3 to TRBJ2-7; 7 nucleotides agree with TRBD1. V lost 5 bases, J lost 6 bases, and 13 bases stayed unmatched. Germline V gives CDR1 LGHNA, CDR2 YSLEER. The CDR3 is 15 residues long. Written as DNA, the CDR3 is TGCGCCAGCAGCACCGACCCGGGACAGAGGAGCGAGCAGTACTTC. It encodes CASSTDPGQRSEQYF.

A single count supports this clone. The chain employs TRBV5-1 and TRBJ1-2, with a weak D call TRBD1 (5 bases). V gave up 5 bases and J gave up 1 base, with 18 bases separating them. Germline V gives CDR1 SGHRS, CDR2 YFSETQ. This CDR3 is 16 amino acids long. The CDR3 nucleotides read TGCGCCAGCAGACGGGGGACTGGGAATAGTAACTATGGCTACACCTTC. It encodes CASRRGTGNSNYGYTF.

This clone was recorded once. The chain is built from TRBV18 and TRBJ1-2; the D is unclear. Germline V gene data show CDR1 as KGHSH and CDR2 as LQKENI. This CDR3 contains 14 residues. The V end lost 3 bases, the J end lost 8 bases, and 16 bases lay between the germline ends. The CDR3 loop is CASSPPTTTGGYTF. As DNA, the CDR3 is TGTGCCAGCTCACCGCCTACCACGACGGGGGGCTACACCTTC.

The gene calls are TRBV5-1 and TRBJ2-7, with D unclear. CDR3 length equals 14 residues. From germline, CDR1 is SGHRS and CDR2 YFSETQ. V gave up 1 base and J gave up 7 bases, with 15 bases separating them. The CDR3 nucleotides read TGCGCCAGCAGCTTGATGGAGAGCTCGGCGGAGCAGTACTTC. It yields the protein CASSLMESSAEQYF.

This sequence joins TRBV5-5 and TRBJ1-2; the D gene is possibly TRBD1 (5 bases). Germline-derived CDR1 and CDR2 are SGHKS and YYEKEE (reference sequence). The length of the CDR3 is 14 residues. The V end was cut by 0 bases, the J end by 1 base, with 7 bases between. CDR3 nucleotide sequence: TGTGCCAGCAGCTTGGACGACAGTAACTATGGCTACACCTTC. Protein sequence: CASSLDDSNYGYTF.

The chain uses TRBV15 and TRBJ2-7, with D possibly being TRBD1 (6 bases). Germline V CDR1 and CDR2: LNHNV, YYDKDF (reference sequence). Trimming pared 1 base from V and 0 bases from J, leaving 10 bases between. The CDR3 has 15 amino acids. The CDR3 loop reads CATSRGGQGSYEQYF. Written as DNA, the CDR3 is TGTGCCACCAGCAGAGGGGGGCAGGGCTCCTACGAGCAGTACTTC.

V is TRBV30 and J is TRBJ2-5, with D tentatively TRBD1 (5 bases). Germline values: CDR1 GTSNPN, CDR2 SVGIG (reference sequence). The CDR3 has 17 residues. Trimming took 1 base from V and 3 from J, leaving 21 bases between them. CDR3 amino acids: CAWSENQRQSSKETQYF. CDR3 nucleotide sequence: TGTGCCTGGAGTGAGAACCAGAGACAGAGTTCCAAAGAGACCCAGTACTTC.